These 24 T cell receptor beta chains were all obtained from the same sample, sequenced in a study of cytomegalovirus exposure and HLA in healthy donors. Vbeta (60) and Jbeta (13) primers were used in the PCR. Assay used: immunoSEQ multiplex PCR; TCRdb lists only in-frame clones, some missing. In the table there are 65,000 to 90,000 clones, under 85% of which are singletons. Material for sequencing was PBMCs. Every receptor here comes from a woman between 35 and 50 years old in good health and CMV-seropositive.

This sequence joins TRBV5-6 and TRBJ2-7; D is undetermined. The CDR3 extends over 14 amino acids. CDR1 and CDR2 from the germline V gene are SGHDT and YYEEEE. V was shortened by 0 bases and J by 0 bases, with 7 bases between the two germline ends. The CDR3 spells CASSLAVNSYEQYF. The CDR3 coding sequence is TGTGCCAGCAGCTTGGCCGTTAACTCCTACGAGCAGTACTTC. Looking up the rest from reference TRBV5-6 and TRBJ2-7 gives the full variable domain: DAGVTQSPTHLIKTRGQQVTLRCSPKSGHDTVSWYQQALGQGPQFIFQYYEEEERQRGNFPDRFSGHQFPNYSSELNVNALLLGDSALYLCASSLAVNSYEQYFGPGTRLTVT.

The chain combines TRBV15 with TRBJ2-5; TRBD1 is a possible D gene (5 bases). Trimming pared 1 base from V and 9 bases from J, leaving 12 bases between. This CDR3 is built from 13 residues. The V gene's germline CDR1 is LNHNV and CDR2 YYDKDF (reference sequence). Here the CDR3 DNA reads TGTGCCACCAGCAGAGGGACATCCTCGTCCCAGTACTTC. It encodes CATSRGTSSSQYF.

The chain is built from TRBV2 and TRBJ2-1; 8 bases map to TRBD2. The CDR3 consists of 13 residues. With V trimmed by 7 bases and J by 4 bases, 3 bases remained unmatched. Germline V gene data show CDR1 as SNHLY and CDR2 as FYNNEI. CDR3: CASTTSAYNEQFF. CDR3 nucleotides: TGTGCCAGCACGACTAGCGCGTACAATGAGCAGTTCTTC.

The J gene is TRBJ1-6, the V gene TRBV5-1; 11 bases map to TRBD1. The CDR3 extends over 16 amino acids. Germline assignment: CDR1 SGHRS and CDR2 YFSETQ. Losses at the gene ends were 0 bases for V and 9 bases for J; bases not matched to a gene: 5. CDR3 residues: CASSLAGDRGISPLHF. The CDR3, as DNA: TGCGCCAGCAGCTTGGCGGGGGACAGGGGGATTTCACCCCTCCACTTT.

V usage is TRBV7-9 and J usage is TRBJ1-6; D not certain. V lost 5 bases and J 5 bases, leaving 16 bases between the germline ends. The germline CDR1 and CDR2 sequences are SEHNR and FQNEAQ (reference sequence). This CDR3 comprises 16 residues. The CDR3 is CASSPTFNRNNSPLHF. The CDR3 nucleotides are TGTGCCAGCAGCCCTACGTTTAACCGTAATAATTCACCCCTCCACTTT.

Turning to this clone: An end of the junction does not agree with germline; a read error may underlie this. The CDR3, as DNA: TGTGCCAGCAGTTTAGGAGCCAGCAGGGTGGACTTC. It yields the protein CASSLGASRVDF. The chain has TRBV28 and TRBJ2-7, with D possibly being TRBD1 (5 bases). The CDR3 covers 12 residues. The germline V gene has CDR1 MDHEN and CDR2 SYDVKM.

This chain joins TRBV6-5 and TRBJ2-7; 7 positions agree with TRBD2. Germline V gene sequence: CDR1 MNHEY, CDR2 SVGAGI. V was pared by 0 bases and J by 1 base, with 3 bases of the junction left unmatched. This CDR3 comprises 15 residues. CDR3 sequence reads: CASSYSSGVSYEQYF. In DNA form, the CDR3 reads TGTGCCAGCAGTTACTCCAGCGGGGTGTCCTACGAGCAGTACTTC.

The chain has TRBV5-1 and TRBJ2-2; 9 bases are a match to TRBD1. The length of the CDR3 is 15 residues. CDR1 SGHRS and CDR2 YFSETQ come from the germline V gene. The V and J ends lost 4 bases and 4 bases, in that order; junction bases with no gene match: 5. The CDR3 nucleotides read TGCGCCAGCAGCGAAACAGGGGGCAGCACCGGGGAGCTGTTTTTT. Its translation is CASSETGGSTGELFF.

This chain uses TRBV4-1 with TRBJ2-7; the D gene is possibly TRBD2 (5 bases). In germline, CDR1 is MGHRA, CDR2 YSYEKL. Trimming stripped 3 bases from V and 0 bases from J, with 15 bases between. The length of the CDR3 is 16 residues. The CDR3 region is CASSQDPGLSSYEQYF. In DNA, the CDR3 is TGCGCCAGCAGCCAGGACCCCGGACTCAGCTCCTACGAGCAGTACTTC.

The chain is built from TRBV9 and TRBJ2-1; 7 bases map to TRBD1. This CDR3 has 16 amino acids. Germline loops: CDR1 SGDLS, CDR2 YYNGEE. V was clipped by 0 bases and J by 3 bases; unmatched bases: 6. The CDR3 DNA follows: TGTGCCAGCAGCGTAGTGCCAGGGGGAGTCTACAATGAGCAGTTCTTC. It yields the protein CASSVVPGGVYNEQFF.

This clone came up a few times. The CDR3 DNA reads TGTGCCAGCAGTTACTCCGGGACTTTATCTTATGGCTACACCTTC. Amino acid sequence: CASSYSGTLSYGYTF. V gene TRBV6-5 combines with J gene TRBJ1-2; a possible D gene is TRBD1 (5 bases). V was pared by 0 bases and J by 5 bases, with 13 bases between. The CDR3 contains 15 residues. From germline, CDR1 is MNHEY and CDR2 SVGAGI.

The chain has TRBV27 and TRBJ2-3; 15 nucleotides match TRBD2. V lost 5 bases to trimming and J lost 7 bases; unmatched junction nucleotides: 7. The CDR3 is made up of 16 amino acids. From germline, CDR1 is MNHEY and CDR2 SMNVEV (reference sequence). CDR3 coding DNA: TGTGCCAGCAGTCCCCGGACTAGCGGGGGGGCGAATACGCAGTATTTT. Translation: CASSPRTSGGANTQYF.

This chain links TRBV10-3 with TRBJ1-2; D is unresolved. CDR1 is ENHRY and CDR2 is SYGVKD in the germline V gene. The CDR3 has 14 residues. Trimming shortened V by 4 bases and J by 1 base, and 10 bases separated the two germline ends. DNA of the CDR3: TGTGCCATCAGTGGACCTAGAGATAACTATGGCTACACCTTC. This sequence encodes CAISGPRDNYGYTF.

CDR3 bases: TGCGCCAGCAGCTTCCAGGGGGATGGGAATGAGCAGTTCTTC. It yields the protein CASSFQGDGNEQFF. This sequence joins TRBV5-1 and TRBJ2-1; 7 nucleotides match TRBD1. Germline V CDR1 and CDR2: SGHRS, YFSETQ. The length of the CDR3 is 14 residues. Germline trimming cut 2 bases from V and 7 bases from J; bases unmatched to any gene: 6. The whole variable domain, remainder taken from reference TRBV5-1 and TRBJ2-1, is KAGVTQTPRYLIKTRGQQVTLSCSPISGHRSVSWYQQTPGQGLQFLFEYFSETQRNKGNFPGRFSGRQFSNSRSEMNVSTLELGDSALYLCASSFQGDGNEQFFGPGTRLTVL.

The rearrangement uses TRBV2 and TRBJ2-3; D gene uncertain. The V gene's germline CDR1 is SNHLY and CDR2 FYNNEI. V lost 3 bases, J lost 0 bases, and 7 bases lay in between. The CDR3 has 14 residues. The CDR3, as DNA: TGTGCCAGCAGTGACCAACAGAGCACAGATACGCAGTATTTT. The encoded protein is CASSDQQSTDTQYF.

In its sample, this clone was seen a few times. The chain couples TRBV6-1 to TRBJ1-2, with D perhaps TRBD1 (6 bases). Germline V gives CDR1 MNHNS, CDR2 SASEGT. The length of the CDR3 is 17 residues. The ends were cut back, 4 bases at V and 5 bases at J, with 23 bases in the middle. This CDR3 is CASSGPDRQDLGYGYTF. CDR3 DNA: TGTGCCAGCAGTGGCCCCGATCGACAGGATCTCGGGTATGGCTACACCTTC.

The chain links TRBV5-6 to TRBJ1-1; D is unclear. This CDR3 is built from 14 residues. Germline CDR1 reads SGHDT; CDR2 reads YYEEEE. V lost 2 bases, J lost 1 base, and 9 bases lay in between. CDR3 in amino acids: CASSFGSKNTEAFF. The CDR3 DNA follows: TGTGCCAGCAGCTTCGGGTCTAAGAACACTGAAGCTTTCTTT.

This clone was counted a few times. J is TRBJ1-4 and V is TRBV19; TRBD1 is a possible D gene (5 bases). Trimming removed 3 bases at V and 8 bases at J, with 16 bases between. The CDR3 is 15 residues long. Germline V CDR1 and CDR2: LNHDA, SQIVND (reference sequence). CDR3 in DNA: TGTGCCAGTAGTATGTTCGCAGGGCCGCAAGAAAAACTGTTTTTT. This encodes CASSMFAGPQEKLFF. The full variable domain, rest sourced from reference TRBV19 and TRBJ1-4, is DGGITQSPKYLFRKEGQNVTLSCEQNLNHDAMYWYRQDPGQGLRLIYYSQIVNDFQKGDIAEGYSVSREKKESFPLTVTSAQKNPTAFYLCASSMFAGPQEKLFFGSGTQLSVL.

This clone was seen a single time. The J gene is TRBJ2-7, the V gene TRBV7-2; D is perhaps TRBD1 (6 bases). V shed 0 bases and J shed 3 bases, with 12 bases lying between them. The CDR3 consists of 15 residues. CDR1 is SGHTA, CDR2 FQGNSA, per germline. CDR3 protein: CASSLAQGPYYEQYF. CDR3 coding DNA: TGTGCCAGCAGCTTAGCGCAGGGGCCCTACTACGAGCAGTACTTC.

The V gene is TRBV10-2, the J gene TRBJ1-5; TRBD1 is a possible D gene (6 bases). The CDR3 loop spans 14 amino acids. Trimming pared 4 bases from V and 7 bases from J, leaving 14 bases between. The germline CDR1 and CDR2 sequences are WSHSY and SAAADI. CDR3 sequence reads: CASSVWQGNQPQHF. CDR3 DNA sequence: TGCGCCAGCAGTGTGTGGCAGGGGAACCAGCCCCAGCATTTT.

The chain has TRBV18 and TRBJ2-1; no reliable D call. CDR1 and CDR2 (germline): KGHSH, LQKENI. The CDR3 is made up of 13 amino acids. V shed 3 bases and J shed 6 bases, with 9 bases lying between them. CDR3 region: CASSPVVSNEQFF. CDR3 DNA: TGTGCCAGCTCACCGGTAGTTAGCAATGAGCAGTTCTTC.

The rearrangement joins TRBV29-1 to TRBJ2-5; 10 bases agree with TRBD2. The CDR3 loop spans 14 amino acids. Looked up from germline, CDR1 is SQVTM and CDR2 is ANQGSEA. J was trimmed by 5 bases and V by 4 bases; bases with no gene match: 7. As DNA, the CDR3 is TGCAGCGTTGGGGCAGCGGGGGGGCGGGAGACCCAGTACTTC. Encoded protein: CSVGAAGGRETQYF.

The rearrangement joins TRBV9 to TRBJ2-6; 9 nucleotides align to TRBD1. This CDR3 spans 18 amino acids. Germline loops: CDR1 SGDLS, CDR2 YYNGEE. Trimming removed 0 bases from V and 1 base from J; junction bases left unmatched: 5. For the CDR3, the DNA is TGTGCCAGCAGCGTAGCCGGGACAGGGCAATCTGGGGCCAACGTCCTGACTTTC. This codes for CASSVAGTGQSGANVLTF.

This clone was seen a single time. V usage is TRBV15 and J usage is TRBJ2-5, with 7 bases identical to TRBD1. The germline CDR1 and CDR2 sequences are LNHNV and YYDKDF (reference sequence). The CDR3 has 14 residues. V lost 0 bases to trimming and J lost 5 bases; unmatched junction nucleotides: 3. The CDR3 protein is CATSRDRGRETQYF. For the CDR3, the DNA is TGTGCCACCAGCAGAGATAGGGGGCGGGAGACCCAGTACTTC.